This entry features one T cell receptor (beta chain) sequence. CDR1 is SGHNT, CDR2 YYREEE, per germline (reference sequence). The CDR3 is made up of 13 amino acids. Deletions cut 2 bases from V and 6 bases from J, with 9 bases between. BIOMED2 TRB-A/B primer pools were used in multiplex TRB PCR. TCRdb reanalysed the multiplex PCR reads using MiXCR and keeps one entry per CDR3 protein. The sample records around 20,000 distinct CDR3 sequences, approximately 29% being singletons. The record originates from a study of T and B cells in COVID-19 patients. Blood genomic DNA input for TRB amplification was about 240-550 ng.

The sequencing input was blood. This TCR came from a human donor who had recovered from COVID-19. The rearrangement uses TRBV5-4 and TRBJ1-5; D call uncertain. CDR3 sequence reads: CASSLGGSQPQHF. In DNA, the CDR3 is TGTGCCAGCAGCTTAGGAGGGAGTCAGCCCCAGCATTTT.